This T cell receptor beta chain was documented in a study of HIV-infected children after antiretroviral therapy interruption. For the study at large: Samples from the continuous-treatment group were taken at weeks 0, 48 and 150. Study-level findings and limits: Naive CD4+ CDR3 sharing between time points fell after interruption began. Some non-naive CD45RA+ T cells might be present among sorted naive cells. By the end of treatment interruption, naive CD4+ clonality (Gini) increased.

Treatment noted: PENTA 11 planned treatment interruption arm or continuous ART arm. A 3' RACE protocol on RNA, with unique molecular identifiers, produced the TCR library. TCRdb reprocessed the 3' RACE reads with MiXCR, giving one entry per CDR3 protein. This repertoire shows about 83,000 distinct CDR3 sequences, 6% to 8.5% found once; its top ten account for 0.9% to 1.3%. Concerning this clonotype itself: Its antigen remains unknown. One end of the junction varies from germline; a read error may be responsible.

This CDR3 has 15 amino acids. The V gene's germline CDR1 is WSHSY and CDR2 SAAADI. The V and J genes are TRBV10-2 and TRBJ1-4, with D unresolved. The clonotype comes from a pool of human donors with HIV. The material sequenced was CD45RA+ CD4+ T cells from PBMCs, pooled from several time points, taken from a donor given antiretroviral therapy, either interrupted or continuous. As for subset: naive CD4+ CD45RA+ CD45RO- T cells. The CDR3 bases are TGTGCCATCAGAGATAAAGCTGGAACTAATGAAAAACTGTTTTTT. This sequence encodes CAIRDKAGTNEKLFF.